These 11 T cell receptor beta chains share one sample of origin, sequenced in a study of T cells expressing NK-cell markers. TCRdb re-called the 5' RACE reads and gives one entry per CDR3 protein, without DNA. In total, the table holds 300,000 to 500,000 distinct CDR3 sequences. The material sequenced was blood T cells: a sorted CD56 or NKG2C T cell subset, CD4+ or CD8+ T cells, or bulk PBMC T cells (not recorded which). The receptors were sampled from a woman in her forties or fifties in good health.

The chain links TRBV12-3 or TRBV12-4 to TRBJ2-5; without DNA, the TCRdb call of TRBD2 cannot be checked. The CDR3 runs to 14 residues. Here the CDR3 reads CASSLLAGKETQYF.

V gene TRBV12-3 or TRBV12-4 combines with J gene TRBJ1-5. This CDR3 has 14 amino acids. The CDR3 loop is CASSLGTQVRPQHF.

V is TRBV7-9 and J is TRBJ2-2; checking the TCRdb D call of TRBD1 is not possible without DNA. CDR1 SEHNR and CDR2 FQNEAQ come from the germline V gene (reference sequence). This CDR3 is built from 17 residues. CDR3 amino acids: CASRPPRTAGGTGELFF.

The rearrangement uses TRBV5-1 and TRBJ2-1. The CDR3 covers 14 residues. Germline lookup yields CDR1 SGHRS and CDR2 YFSETQ. The CDR3 reads CASRMESSYNEQFF.

This chain connects TRBV29-1 to TRBJ2-5. Germline V gene sequence: CDR1 SQVTM, CDR2 ANQGSEA. This CDR3 has 13 amino acids. The CDR3 sequence is CSVEFGQGETQYF. Together with reference TRBV29-1 and TRBJ2-5, the CDR3 gives the full variable domain: SAVISQKPSRDICQRGTSLTIQCQVDSQVTMMFWYRQQPGQSLTLIATANQGSEATYESGFVIDKFPISRPNLTFSTLTVSNMSPEDSSIYLCSVEFGQGETQYFGPGTRLLVL.

The chain is built from TRBV5-1 and TRBJ2-3; the D gene TCRdb calls, TRBD2, cannot be checked with no DNA. Germline CDR1 is SGHRS and CDR2 is YFSETQ. The CDR3 spans 16 residues. The CDR3 is CASRPLAGGSTDTQYF.

The gene calls are TRBV12-5 and TRBJ1-2. CDR3 length equals 13 residues. Per the germline V gene, CDR1 is LGHNT and CDR2 is FRNRAP. CDR3 region: CASGSSVNYGYTF.

This chain uses TRBV12-3 or TRBV12-4 with TRBJ2-1. The CDR3 loop spans 11 amino acids. CDR3 loop: CASSFGPNPFF.

The chain employs TRBV7-9 and TRBJ2-6; the D call from TCRdb, TRBD1, cannot be confirmed without DNA. The CDR3 loop spans 18 amino acids. Germline V gene sequence: CDR1 SEHNR, CDR2 FQNEAQ (reference sequence). This CDR3 is CASSRRSDAHSGANVLTF.

The chain combines TRBV5-1 with TRBJ2-7; the TCRdb D gene call, TRBD1, has no DNA to confirm it. This CDR3 spans 14 amino acids. Germline V lookup: CDR1 SGHRS, CDR2 YFSETQ. Here the CDR3 reads CASSLVPRDNEQYF.

This chain links TRBV5-1 with TRBJ2-5; the TRBD2 assignment by TCRdb is unverifiable without DNA. In germline, CDR1 is SGHRS, CDR2 YFSETQ. This CDR3 region has 17 residues. The CDR3 spells CASRYTSGRGVQETQYF.